This TCR beta chain appears in the sequencing data of a study of cytomegalovirus exposure and HLA in healthy donors. Overall study context: T cells numbering some 170 million yielded 117 million unique TCR beta sequences in an earlier analysis.

The CDR3 has 12 amino acids. The germline CDR1 and CDR2 sequences are MNHEY and SVGAGI. Between the trimmed V and J ends, which lost 6 bases and 5 bases, there was a span of 10 bases. PCR used 60 Vbeta primers and 13 Jbeta primers. Sequencing used immunoSEQ multiplex PCR; TCRdb keeps in-frame clones, though not all of them. The repertoire includes 130,000 to 150,000 clones, 60% to 85% of them detected once, and around 7% sits in the top ten. J is TRBJ2-5 and V is TRBV6-5; D remains unclear. The sample comprised PBMCs. This TCR came from a middle-aged man in good health and CMV-seropositive. CDR3 coding DNA: TGTGCCAGCAGCCCCGAGAGGGAGACCCAGTACTTC. Residues: CASSPERETQYF.